This T cell receptor (beta chain) was sequenced for a study of control samples from healthy donors and cancer patients. TCRdb's copy holds only in-frame clones and misses some; the assay was immunoSEQ multiplex PCR. The table records over 200,000 clones, roughly 87% of them present only once. Trimming left V 3 bases short and J 9 bases short, with 15 bases between. The CDR3 is 15 amino acids. Germline V lookup: CDR1 WSHSY, CDR2 SAAADI. This TCR derives from a woman in her sixties or seventies with lung cancer. V usage is TRBV10-2 and J usage is TRBJ1-6; D is unresolved. Sequenced: PBMCs. The DNA of the CDR3 is TGCGCCAGCAGTGAAAGGGAGGGTCGCAGTTCACCCCTCCACTTT. Its translation is CASSEREGRSSPLHF.